The 29 T cell receptor beta chains in this list originate from one sample, sequenced in a study of spatial heterogeneity in lung cancer. One entry per CDR3 protein, called by TCRdb with MiXCR from the 5' RACE reads. The repertoire has tens of thousands of distinct CDR3 sequences, less than 5.5% of them found once; the top ten carry around 10%. Documented time point: sample taken at primary tumor resection. Frozen PBMC, nontumor lung or tumor provided whole RNA, which was sequenced unsorted. The sequencing used PBMCs, collected at surgery. These receptors were taken from a male donor with early-stage non-small cell lung cancer.

This clonotype occurred many times. The chain recombines TRBV24-1 with TRBJ2-3, with TRBD2 matching over 8 bases. Per the germline V gene, CDR1 is KGHDR and CDR2 is SFDVKD. V shed 4 bases and J 2 bases; nucleotides not matched to a gene: 10. The CDR3 is 17 amino acids. The CDR3 sequence: CATSDTGTSRSTDTQYF. DNA of the CDR3: TGTGCCACCAGTGACACCGGGACTAGTAGGTCCACAGATACGCAGTATTTT.

This clonotype came up many times. CDR3 sequence: CASSEKLAGGLDTQYF. CDR3 DNA sequence: TGTGCCAGCAGTGAAAAACTAGCGGGAGGATTAGATACGCAGTATTTT. This chain uses TRBV6-1 with TRBJ2-3; 12 positions agree with TRBD2. CDR1 and CDR2 from the germline V gene are MNHNS and SASEGT. With 2 bases clipped from V and 5 bases from J, the junction kept 5 bases outside the gene matches. This CDR3 has 16 amino acids.

There are many counts of this clonotype. This chain links TRBV20-1 with TRBJ2-3, with 8 positions matching TRBD2. The CDR3 runs 15 residues. The V gene's germline CDR1 is DFQATT and CDR2 SNEGSKA (reference sequence). The J segment lost 3 bases and the V segment lost 2 bases, leaving 7 bases of the junction unmatched. The CDR3 coding sequence is TGCAGTGCTAGACCGAGCGGGAGCCGGACAGATACGCAGTATTTT. Encoded protein: CSARPSGSRTDTQYF.

This clonotype was observed at least ten times. The chain has TRBV20-1 and TRBJ2-3; 7 bases map to TRBD1. J lost 0 bases, V lost 0 bases, and 3 bases had no gene match. The V gene's germline CDR1 is DFQATT and CDR2 SNEGSKA (reference sequence). This CDR3 is 15 amino acids long. The CDR3 loop reads CSARDQGESTDTQYF. DNA for the CDR3: TGCAGTGCTAGAGATCAGGGGGAAAGCACAGATACGCAGTATTTT.

This clonotype was seen ten or more times. CDR3 DNA sequence: TGTGCCAGCAGCGTAGAGGGCGTAGGCTGGGATCCCACTGAAGCTTTCTTT. It codes for CASSVEGVGWDPTEAFF. V usage is TRBV9 and J usage is TRBJ1-1; D gene uncertain. Between the trimmed V and J ends, which lost 0 bases and 4 bases, there was a span of 19 bases. The CDR3 extends over 17 amino acids. Germline V gene lookup returns CDR1 SGDLS and CDR2 YYNGEE.

This clonotype was counted at least ten times. This chain joins TRBV12-3 or TRBV12-4 and TRBJ1-5; D unresolved. Trimming removed 6 bases at V and 4 bases at J, with 19 bases between. The CDR3 has 16 amino acids. In DNA form, the CDR3 reads TGTGCCAGCAGCCCTCGGGAAGGGCTAAGAAATCAGCCCCAGCATTTT. Amino acids: CASSPREGLRNQPQHF.

The chain employs TRBV6-6 and TRBJ1-3, with no clear D. The CDR3 runs 16 residues. The germline V gene has CDR1 MNHNY and CDR2 SVGAGI (reference sequence). Trimming left V 8 bases short and J 0 bases short, with 17 bases between. The CDR3, as DNA: TGTGCCAGCGAGAGCGCCGGACTGAGCTCTGGAAACACCATATATTTT. Translated, it gives CASESAGLSSGNTIYF.

This clonotype came up many times. The chain links TRBV30 to TRBJ2-1; D possibly uses TRBD1 or TRBD2 (5 bases each). Germline CDR1 reads GTSNPN; CDR2 reads SVGIG (reference sequence). Trimming removed 8 bases from V and 2 bases from J, with 13 bases in between. CDR3 length: 13 amino acids. CDR3 protein: CARDGLPYNEQFF. CDR3 DNA sequence: TGTGCCAGGGACGGATTACCCTACAATGAGCAGTTCTTC.

This clonotype was detected many times. The chain recombines TRBV20-1 with TRBJ2-7, with 8 bases that match TRBD1. CDR3 length: 13 residues. Germline CDR1 reads DFQATT; CDR2 reads SNEGSKA (reference sequence). V shed 5 bases, J shed 3 bases, and the junction held 6 bases outside the gene matches. CDR3 amino acids: CSAPRTGYYEQYF. DNA of the CDR3: TGCAGTGCTCCCCGGACAGGGTACTACGAGCAGTACTTC.

This clonotype came up many times. V usage is TRBV3-1 and J usage is TRBJ1-1, with TRBD1 matching over 7 bases. CDR1 and CDR2 (germline): LGHDT, YNNKEL (reference sequence). The CDR3 extends over 15 amino acids. V trimming: 4 bases; J trimming: 7 bases; junction bases outside the gene matches: 12. CDR3 residues: CASSPRRQGRNEAFF. The DNA for the CDR3 is TGTGCCAGCAGCCCACGGCGACAGGGTAGGAATGAAGCTTTCTTT. Full variable domain (remainder filled in from reference TRBV3-1 and TRBJ1-1): DTAVSQTPKYLVTQMGNDKSIKCEQNLGHDTMYWYKQDSKKFLKIMFSYNNKELIINETVPNRFSPKSPDKAHLNLHINSLELGDSAVYFCASSPRRQGRNEAFFGQGTRLTVV.

Here the CDR3 DNA reads TGTGCCAGCAGCCCGGGCCCCCGAAGGTACGAGCAGTACTTC. It specifies CASSPGPRRYEQYF. The genes are TRBV7-2 and TRBJ2-7, with D unresolved. The CDR3 is 14 residues long. Looked up from germline, CDR1 is SGHTA and CDR2 is FQGNSA. V was clipped by 5 bases and J by 4 bases, with 15 bases between them.

A word on this clonotype: Being one base from a much bigger clone, this may be a read error. Written as DNA, the CDR3 is TGTACCAGCAGTTTAGGTCATCAGGGGGCCAAAAACATTCAGTACTTC. It translates to CTSSLGHQGAKNIQYF. The chain has TRBV12-3 or TRBV12-4 and TRBJ2-4, with a possible D match to TRBD1 (6 bases). This CDR3 has 16 amino acids.

This clonotype has a count of ten or more. The V gene is TRBV7-2, the J gene TRBJ2-3, with D unresolved. This CDR3 is built from 13 residues. CDR1 is SGHTA and CDR2 is FQGNSA in the germline V gene. Trimming pared 0 bases from V and 9 bases from J, leaving 10 bases between. CDR3 amino acids: CASSLALYNTQYF. The CDR3 DNA is TGTGCCAGCAGCTTAGCGCTTTATAACACGCAGTATTTT.

This clonotype was seen repeatedly, ten times or more. The rearrangement uses TRBV30 and TRBJ1-5, with 8 bases lining up with TRBD1. Germline loops: CDR1 GTSNPN, CDR2 SVGIG (reference sequence). CDR3 length equals 14 residues. The junction had 3 bases not matched to a gene; V was cut back by 3 bases and J by 2 bases. CDR3 coding DNA: TGTGCCTGGAGACAGGGGGGAGGCAATCAGCCCCAGCATTTT. Translating it yields CAWRQGGGNQPQHF.

This clonotype was found a few times. This sequence joins TRBV6-6 and TRBJ2-7; 7 bases fit TRBD2. Germline V gene sequence: CDR1 MNHNY, CDR2 SVGAGI (reference sequence). This CDR3 contains 12 residues. The V segment lost 11 bases and the J segment 3 bases; nucleotides outside the gene matches: 7. The CDR3 here is CAGSGGGYEQYF. CDR3 nucleotides: TGTGCCGGCTCTGGGGGGGGCTACGAGCAGTACTTC.

This clonotype was observed at least ten times. This chain joins TRBV27 and TRBJ2-3; a possible D gene is TRBD2 (5 bases). There are 13 residues in the CDR3. V was trimmed by 3 bases and J by 6 bases, leaving 10 bases between them. Germline V gives CDR1 MNHEY, CDR2 SMNVEV (reference sequence). CDR3 DNA sequence: TGTGCCAGCAGTTTTCCTAGCTCCGATACGCAGTATTTT. It is translated as CASSFPSSDTQYF.

This clonotype was recorded many times. The rearrangement uses TRBV20-1 and TRBJ2-3; the match to TRBD2 covers 9 bases. V was pared by 1 base and J by 3 bases, with 8 bases of the junction left unmatched. This CDR3 comprises 16 residues. CDR1 and CDR2 (germline): DFQATT, SNEGSKA (reference sequence). In nucleotides, the CDR3 is TGCAGTGCTAGAGGCGTTAGCGGGGGTAGGACAGATACGCAGTATTTT. Translation gives CSARGVSGGRTDTQYF.

This clonotype was detected ten times or more. The chain uses TRBV2 and TRBJ2-3; TRBD2 might be the D (5 bases). Germline V gives CDR1 SNHLY, CDR2 FYNNEI. The CDR3 has 13 amino acids. The germline V and J ends were trimmed by 6 bases and 8 bases, with 15 bases remaining between them. CDR3 residues: CASRVDTAGTQYF. CDR3 coding DNA: TGTGCCAGCAGAGTGGATACGGCGGGTACGCAGTATTTT.

This clonotype was detected only a few times. This rearrangement joins TRBV4-3 to TRBJ1-2; maybe TRBD1 (6 bases). V was cut by 6 bases and J by 8 bases, with 19 bases left in between. The CDR3 runs to 14 residues. Per germline, CDR1 LGHNA and CDR2 YSLEER. CDR3 sequence: CASSMTGLSAGYTF. As DNA, the CDR3 is TGCGCCAGCAGTATGACAGGCCTTTCAGCGGGCTACACCTTC.

This clonotype was detected ten times or more. The rearrangement uses TRBV19 and TRBJ1-5; tentatively, D is TRBD1 (5 bases). The CDR3 covers 17 residues. V lost 8 bases, J lost 1 base, and 21 bases lay in between. The germline CDR1 and CDR2 sequences are LNHDA and SQIVND (reference sequence). CDR3 nucleotide sequence: TGTGCCAGTGCTCTCCTCGGGGGGGGAGGGAGCAATCAGCCCCAGCATTTT. Its protein is CASALLGGGGSNQPQHF.

This chain uses TRBV15 with TRBJ1-1; D is undetermined. Trimming took 1 base from V and 5 from J, leaving 11 bases between them. The CDR3 runs 14 residues. Germline lookup yields CDR1 LNHNV and CDR2 YYDKDF (reference sequence). CDR3: CATSRGWDGTEAFF. The CDR3 coding sequence is TGTGCCACCAGCAGAGGGTGGGATGGAACTGAAGCTTTCTTT.

This clonotype was picked up a small number of times. This chain connects TRBV7-3 to TRBJ2-1; possible D gene TRBD2, 6 bases. CDR1 is SGHTA and CDR2 is FQGTGA in the germline V gene. V lost 5 bases to trimming and J lost 3 bases, with 20 bases between them. The length of the CDR3 is 17 residues. In DNA form, the CDR3 reads TGTGCCAGCAGCCTCGGGGTAGCGGACCCGGGCTACAATGAGCAGTTCTTC. Translated: CASSLGVADPGYNEQFF.

This clonotype was observed at least ten times. J is TRBJ2-4 and V is TRBV4-1; unclear D gene. This CDR3 has 17 amino acids. V shed 0 bases and J shed 0 bases, with 12 bases lying between them. The germline V gene encodes CDR1 MGHRA and CDR2 YSYEKL. This CDR3 is CASSQEVAALAKNIQYF. In nucleotides, the CDR3 is TGCGCCAGCAGCCAAGAGGTAGCCGCACTAGCCAAAAACATTCAGTACTTC.

This clonotype came up many times. The gene calls are TRBV7-9 and TRBJ2-5; D is possibly TRBD2 (5 bases). The CDR3 is 13 amino acids. V shed 5 bases and J shed 5 bases, with 12 bases lying between them. Per the germline V gene, CDR1 is SEHNR and CDR2 is FQNEAQ (reference sequence). CDR3 protein: CASSIRGSETQYF. The CDR3 nucleotides read TGTGCCAGCAGCATCCGGGGTTCGGAGACCCAGTACTTC. Together with reference TRBV7-9 and TRBJ2-5, the CDR3 gives the full variable domain: DTGVSQNPRHKITKRGQNVTFRCDPISEHNRLYWYRQTLGQGPEFLTYFQNEAQLEKSRLLSDRFSAERPKGSFSTLEIQRTEQGDSAMYLCASSIRGSETQYFGPGTRLLVL.

This clonotype showed up many times. This chain connects TRBV18 to TRBJ2-7; D may be TRBD2 (5 bases). CDR1 is KGHSH and CDR2 is LQKENI in the germline V gene. The CDR3 has 15 amino acids. V lost 5 bases to trimming and J lost 3 bases, with 17 bases between them. In DNA form, the CDR3 reads TGTGCCAGCTCATCGACCTTTACCCGGGGCTACGAGCAGTACTTC. Encoded protein: CASSSTFTRGYEQYF.

Details on this clonotype: A much larger clone sits a single nucleotide away, making a read error possible. The DNA of the CDR3 is TGTGCCAGCAGTCCAGGGCGGTTTAGGGACGAGCAGTACTTC. Residues: CASSPGRFRDEQYF. The chain carries TRBV28 and TRBJ2-7, with a possible D match to TRBD1 (5 bases). Looked up from germline, CDR1 is MDHEN and CDR2 is SYDVKM. The CDR3 sequence is 14 residues long. Trimming pared 5 bases from V and 5 bases from J, leaving 16 bases between.

Many counts were recorded for this clonotype. The gene calls are TRBV20-1 and TRBJ2-3, with TRBD2 as a possible D gene (5 bases). The CDR3 has 13 amino acids. The germline V gene encodes CDR1 DFQATT and CDR2 SNEGSKA (reference sequence). The ends were cut back, 3 bases at V and 6 bases at J, with 13 bases in the middle. CDR3 bases: TGCAGTGCTAGGGGTGTCGGGGTGGATACGCAGTATTTT. Encoded protein: CSARGVGVDTQYF.

The table lists this clonotype with many counts. The J gene is TRBJ2-3, the V gene TRBV21-1; the DNA was not compared with TRBD2, the D call given in the table. TRBV21-1 is a pseudogene segment. This CDR3 is 17 amino acids long. In DNA form, the CDR3 reads TGTGCCAGCAGCAAGTTCTATAGCGGGGGTAGCACAGATACGCAGTATTTT. Translation: CASSKFYSGGSTDTQYF.

This clonotype came up a few times. The genes are TRBV6-5 and TRBJ1-2; D is unclear. The CDR3 spans 10 residues. The germline V and J ends were trimmed by 6 bases and 10 bases, with 9 bases remaining between them. Germline values: CDR1 MNHEY, CDR2 SVGAGI. For the CDR3, the DNA is TGTGCCAGCAGCATAAACGACTACACCTTC. Translating gives CASSINDYTF.